Presented here are 22 T cell receptor beta chains from one specimen sequenced in a study of shared clonotypes between healthy human individuals. Sequenced by immunoSEQ multiplex PCR; TCRdb stores in-frame clones only, minus some. The data hold approximately 1,500,000 clones, with approximately 96% observed a single time. The sequenced material came from naive CD4+ T cells sorted from blood. Subset reported: CD45RA+ positively selected. The source is a man aged 25-45 years in good health.

The CDR3 loop reads CASRPLLAGGNEQFF. CDR3 bases: TGTGCCAGCAGACCCCTACTAGCGGGAGGAAATGAGCAGTTCTTC. The chain has TRBV6-5 and TRBJ2-1; 12 positions match TRBD2. The V gene's germline CDR1 is MNHEY and CDR2 SVGAGI. The CDR3 is made up of 15 amino acids. The junction had 7 bases not matched to a gene; V was cut back by 6 bases and J by 7 bases.

About this clone itself: Other DNA sequences in this specimen translate into the identical CDR3. V gene TRBV19 combines with J gene TRBJ2-2, with D perhaps matching TRBD2 (5 bases). The CDR3 length is 11 residues. Per germline, CDR1 LNHDA and CDR2 SQIVND (reference sequence). Trimming shortened V by 6 bases and J by 6 bases, and 5 bases separated the two germline ends. The CDR3 region is CASSGAGELFF. DNA of the CDR3: TGTGCCAGTAGCGGGGCCGGGGAGCTGTTTTTT.

In its sample, this clone was seen once. This sequence joins TRBV2 and TRBJ2-5, with 10 bases identical to TRBD2. V gave up 6 bases and J gave up 3 bases; unmatched junction bases: 10. CDR1 and CDR2 from the germline V gene are SNHLY and FYNNEI. There are 16 residues in the CDR3. The CDR3 sequence is CASSPGRTSGKETQYF. The DNA for the CDR3 is TGTGCCAGCAGCCCCGGGCGGACTAGCGGAAAAGAGACCCAGTACTTC.

As DNA, the CDR3 is TGTGCCAGCAGCTTGGACGGTCTAGGGGTGAACACTGAAGCTTTCTTT. Protein: CASSLDGLGVNTEAFF. The chain has TRBV5-6 and TRBJ1-1, with TRBD1 as a possible D gene (5 bases). CDR3 length equals 16 residues. Germline V CDR1 and CDR2: SGHDT, YYEEEE. V was shortened by 0 bases and J by 0 bases, with 12 bases between the two germline ends. The variable domain in full, with the rest retrieved from reference TRBV5-6 and TRBJ1-1, is DAGVTQSPTHLIKTRGQQVTLRCSPKSGHDTVSWYQQALGQGPQFIFQYYEEEERQRGNFPDRFSGHQFPNYSSELNVNALLLGDSALYLCASSLDGLGVNTEAFFGQGTRLTVV.

The chain joins TRBV5-1 to TRBJ1-4; no reliable D call. CDR1 is SGHRS and CDR2 is YFSETQ in the germline V gene. The V end lost 1 base, the J end lost 0 bases, and 7 bases lay between the germline ends. The CDR3 sequence is 15 residues long. The CDR3 loop reads CASSLNRATNEKLFF. The CDR3 DNA reads as TGCGCCAGCAGCTTGAACAGAGCAACTAATGAAAAACTGTTTTTT.

The chain carries TRBV19 and TRBJ2-4; 8 bases fit TRBD2. The CDR3 spans 13 residues. The germline CDR1 and CDR2 sequences are LNHDA and SQIVND (reference sequence). Trimming took 8 bases from V and 9 from J; bases not matched to a gene: 9. Here the CDR3 DNA reads TGTGCCAGTCAGGGACTAGTGGAAGTCATTCAGTACTTC. Its protein is CASQGLVEVIQYF. Using reference TRBV19 and TRBJ2-4 for the parts outside the CDR3, the full variable domain is DGGITQSPKYLFRKEGQNVTLSCEQNLNHDAMYWYRQDPGQGLRLIYYSQIVNDFQKGDIAEGYSVSREKKESFPLTVTSAQKNPTAFYLCASQGLVEVIQYFGAGTRLSVL.

The chain carries TRBV28 and TRBJ1-5; D might be TRBD1 (5 bases). The V gene lost 11 bases and the J gene lost 1 base, with 12 bases spanning the gap. Germline V gene sequence: CDR1 MDHEN, CDR2 SYDVKM. CDR3 length equals 13 residues. For the CDR3, the DNA is TGTGCCGTGGGACGAGGCAGCAATCAGCCCCAGCATTTT. Amino acid sequence: CAVGRGSNQPQHF.

This rearrangement joins TRBV25-1 to TRBJ1-3; D remains unclear. Between the trimmed V and J ends, which lost 4 bases and 2 bases, there was a span of 6 bases. The germline CDR1 and CDR2 sequences are MGHDK and SYGVNS. The CDR3 loop spans 13 amino acids. Here the CDR3 reads CASSVTAGNTIYF. The CDR3 region has the DNA TGTGCCAGCAGTGTAACCGCTGGAAACACCATATATTTT.

This sequence joins TRBV15 and TRBJ2-1; possibly TRBD1 for D (6 bases). Trimming shortened V by 0 bases and J by 2 bases, and 17 bases separated the two germline ends. CDR1 is LNHNV and CDR2 is YYDKDF in the germline V gene (reference sequence). The CDR3 extends over 18 amino acids. The CDR3 nucleotides are TGTGCCACCAGCAGAGAATTACAGGGTCAAGGTGCCTACAATGAGCAGTTCTTC. Encoded protein: CATSRELQGQGAYNEQFF.

The chain uses TRBV28 and TRBJ2-7; maybe TRBD1 (5 bases). Germline-derived CDR1 and CDR2 are MDHEN and SYDVKM. The CDR3 extends over 15 amino acids. Trimming stripped 7 bases from V and 4 bases from J, with 20 bases between. The CDR3 region is CASIRSPTATYEQYF. The CDR3 DNA reads TGTGCCAGCATCAGGTCCCCGACAGCGACGTACGAGCAGTACTTC.

CDR3 in DNA: TGTGCCAGTTCGGGGAACAGGGGCCACGAGCAGTACTTC. It is translated as CASSGNRGHEQYF. The chain uses TRBV19 and TRBJ2-7, with TRBD1 identical over 7 bases. This CDR3 has 13 amino acids. Germline CDR1 LNHDA, CDR2 SQIVND (reference sequence). V gave up 8 bases and J gave up 5 bases; unmatched junction bases: 9.

V is TRBV5-1 and J is TRBJ2-1; 11 bases line up with TRBD2. The V gene end was trimmed by 4 bases and the J gene end by 5 bases; junction bases not matched to a gene: 5. CDR1 and CDR2 (germline): SGHRS, YFSETQ. The CDR3 runs 15 residues. Written as DNA, the CDR3 is TGCGCCAGCAGCAACGGGACTAGCGGTCACAATGAGCAGTTCTTC. It is translated as CASSNGTSGHNEQFF. The full variable domain, with the rest looked up from reference TRBV5-1 and TRBJ2-1, is KAGVTQTPRYLIKTRGQQVTLSCSPISGHRSVSWYQQTPGQGLQFLFEYFSETQRNKGNFPGRFSGRQFSNSRSEMNVSTLELGDSALYLCASSNGTSGHNEQFFGPGTRLTVL.

The chain recombines TRBV9 with TRBJ1-5; 11 nucleotides align to TRBD1. The CDR3 is made up of 16 amino acids. Trimming at V came to 4 bases and at J to 7 bases, leaving 10 bases not matched to a gene. Germline CDR1 is SGDLS and CDR2 is YYNGEE. CDR3 sequence: CASSIGTGGTGQPQHF. The CDR3 DNA follows: TGTGCCAGCAGCATCGGGACAGGGGGGACCGGGCAGCCCCAGCATTTT.

J is TRBJ2-2 and V is TRBV18; 10 nucleotides match TRBD2. The CDR3 contains 19 residues. Looked up from germline, CDR1 is KGHSH and CDR2 is LQKENI. The junction had 16 bases not matched to a gene; V was cut back by 4 bases and J by 5 bases. In DNA form, the CDR3 reads TGTGCCAGCTCACGACCGGAAACTCTAGCGGGAGTAGTTACCGGGGAGCTGTTTTTT. It encodes CASSRPETLAGVVTGELFF.

Comments on this clone: This same CDR3 is encoded by further DNA sequences in the sample. CDR3 residues: CAWSAGETQYF. In DNA, the CDR3 is TGTGCCTGGAGTGCAGGGGAGACCCAGTACTTC. This chain connects TRBV30 to TRBJ2-5, with D tentatively TRBD1 (5 bases). The CDR3 extends over 11 amino acids. V was trimmed by 1 base and J by 5 bases, leaving 5 bases between them. Germline-derived CDR1 and CDR2 are GTSNPN and SVGIG (reference sequence).

The chain has TRBV2 and TRBJ2-3; D remains ambiguous. CDR1 and CDR2 from the germline V gene are SNHLY and FYNNEI. The CDR3 runs 13 residues. V was cut by 4 bases and J by 6 bases, with 11 bases left in between. The CDR3 DNA is TGTGCCAGCAGTGTGTTGGGTGTGGATACGCAGTATTTT. Residues: CASSVLGVDTQYF.

A word on this clone: Within the sample, other DNA sequences also encode this same CDR3. CDR3 protein: CASSVGDYTDTQYF. In DNA, the CDR3 is TGTGCCAGCAGCGTAGGGGACTACACAGATACGCAGTATTTT. The chain couples TRBV9 to TRBJ2-3; 7 bases line up with TRBD2. This CDR3 comprises 14 residues. Germline loops: CDR1 SGDLS, CDR2 YYNGEE. V dropped 0 bases and J dropped 2; count of bases not matched to a gene: 0.

About this clone itself: This specimen includes other DNA sequences encoding the same CDR3. The chain is built from TRBV6-5 and TRBJ1-1; D may be TRBD1 (5 bases). V was trimmed by 2 bases and J by 1 base, leaving 5 bases between them. Germline V gives CDR1 MNHEY, CDR2 SVGAGI. The CDR3 extends over 13 amino acids. The CDR3 DNA reads as TGTGCCAGCAGTTACAGGGGGAACACTGAAGCTTTCTTT. This sequence encodes CASSYRGNTEAFF.

The CDR3 reads CASSIHAGTGVYEQYF. DNA for the CDR3: TGTGCCAGTAGTATCCACGCCGGGACAGGGGTCTACGAGCAGTACTTC. The rearrangement uses TRBV19 and TRBJ2-7, with 10 bases fitting TRBD1. The germline V gene encodes CDR1 LNHDA and CDR2 SQIVND (reference sequence). Trimming removed 3 bases from V and 3 bases from J; junction bases left unmatched: 8. The CDR3 loop spans 16 amino acids.

V is TRBV28 and J is TRBJ1-5; no clear D gene. Trimming removed 6 bases at V and 3 bases at J, with 9 bases between. The CDR3 loop spans 13 amino acids. CDR1 is MDHEN and CDR2 is SYDVKM in the germline V gene. The CDR3 protein is CASSTQHNQPQHF. In DNA form, the CDR3 reads TGTGCCAGCAGCACACAGCACAATCAGCCCCAGCATTTT.

The chain is built from TRBV6-4 and TRBJ2-2; TRBD2 aligns across 11 bases. CDR1 is MRHNA and CDR2 is SNTAGT in the germline V gene. V was clipped by 6 bases and J by 6 bases; unmatched bases: 6. This CDR3 comprises 15 residues. As DNA, the CDR3 is TGTGCCAGCAGCGCACTAGCGGGAGCCCCCGGGGAGCTGTTTTTT. Translated, it gives CASSALAGAPGELFF.

As for this clone: Different DNA sequences within this sample yield the same CDR3. The chain has TRBV5-4 and TRBJ2-1; the match to TRBD2 covers 12 bases. The CDR3 is 15 residues long. The V segment lost 4 bases and the J segment 3 bases; nucleotides outside the gene matches: 2. Germline loops: CDR1 SGHNT, CDR2 YYREEE (reference sequence). The CDR3 loop reads CASSRTSGNYNEQFF. CDR3 bases: TGTGCCAGCAGCCGGACTAGCGGGAACTACAATGAGCAGTTCTTC. Looking up the rest from reference TRBV5-4 and TRBJ2-1 gives the full variable domain: ETGVTQSPTHLIKTRGQQVTLRCSSQSGHNTVSWYQQALGQGPQFIFQYYREEENGRGNFPPRFSGLQFPNYSSELNVNALELDDSALYLCASSRTSGNYNEQFFGPGTRLTVL.